This is a list of T cell receptor beta chains from one sample in a study of CXCR3-negative and CXCR3-positive naive CD8 T cells. TCRdb re-called the 5' RACE reads; one entry per CDR3 protein, DNA not given. The listing contains roughly 40,000 distinct CDR3 sequences. The material sequenced was memory CD8+ T cells from blood. The origin of the receptors is a human donor in good health. Some clones in this sample may be carry-over from other donors' samples. CDR3s include the opening cysteine and the closing phenylalanine or tryptophan. The size of a clone is reported for some rows only, either as once, few or many, or as a class for expanded clones.

TRBV5-1	TRBJ2-7	.	15	CASSLAEDPRYEQYF
TRBV25-1	TRBJ2-2	.	15	CASSEDRGGVGELFF
TRBV27	TRBJ2-5	.	13	CASSPMALETQYF
TRBV6-2/TRBV6-3	TRBJ1-1	.	13	CASRHAGNTEAFF
TRBV7-2	TRBJ1-2	.	14	CASSPYQGGYGYTF
TRBV4-3	TRBJ2-7	.	16	CASSQEETGSSYEQYF
TRBV3-1	TRBJ2-7	.	14	CASSQATGVGEQYF
TRBV19	TRBJ1-6	.	12	CASSDDSSPLHF
TRBV7-8	TRBJ2-5	.	14	CASSLERGYETQYF
TRBV29-1	TRBJ2-3	.	12	CSVTSATDTQYF
TRBV4-2	TRBJ1-1	.	15	CASSQDHGLNTEAFF
TRBV7-7	TRBJ2-2	.	12	CASPGGTGELFF
TRBV5-8	TRBJ2-7	.	14	CASSWGQPTYEQYF
TRBV12-3/TRBV12-4	TRBJ2-2	.	14	CASSLAGNIGELFF
TRBV7-9	TRBJ2-5	.	16	CASSSSNGGPWETQYF
TRBV6-1	TRBJ2-6	.	14	CASSEISGANVLTF
TRBV11-3	TRBJ2-1	.	17	CASSPSLGSGAANEQFF
TRBV6-6	TRBJ2-7	.	15	CASSASPQGSHEQYF
TRBV7-6	TRBJ2-3	.	16	CASSPSLAGVTDTQYF
TRBV4-1	TRBJ2-2	.	12	CASSHSGGELFF
TRBV6-4	TRBJ2-3	.	16	CASSDSGTSGFDTQYF
TRBV4-1	TRBJ2-7	.	13	CASSQRQSYEQYF
TRBV7-9	TRBJ1-2	.	18	CASSSTRDRDLANYGYTF
TRBV15	TRBJ2-5	.	14	CATSRGAGEETQYF
TRBV28	TRBJ1-5	.	16	CASSSRDPLTNQPQHF
TRBV6-4	TRBJ2-1	.	16	CASSDGTGGSYNEQFF
TRBV29-1	TRBJ2-2	.	15	CSAQNRGPNTGELFF
TRBV20-1	TRBJ2-2	.	15	CSAREQATGTGELFF
TRBV12-3/TRBV12-4	TRBJ2-7	.	13	CASSLGVAYEQYF
TRBV6-2/TRBV6-3	TRBJ2-7	.	17	CASNYGSASGGSYEQYF
TRBV6-2/TRBV6-3	TRBJ2-7	.	17	CASSSPRTDRGSYEQYF
TRBV20-1	TRBJ2-7	.	16	CSARDLRSSGAYEQYF
TRBV29-1	TRBJ2-3	.	14	CSAATGLGTDTQYF
TRBV7-9	TRBJ2-7	.	15	CASSSPEGGWLEQYF
TRBV7-7	TRBJ2-1	medium-sized	15	CASSLGDSPYNEQFF
TRBV29-1	TRBJ1-5	.	13	CSVQDLYNQPQHF
TRBV28	TRBJ2-7	.	15	CASSANSEGVYEQYF
TRBV7-3	TRBJ2-7	medium-sized	16	CASSPTGPLAAYEQYF
TRBV29-1	TRBJ2-7	.	13	CSVGEQYSYEQYF
TRBV29-1	TRBJ2-7	.	14	CSVEVTGGNYEQYF
TRBV10-2	TRBJ2-3	.	15	CASRAASASTDTQYF